This TCR beta chain is from a study of graft-versus-host responses after intestinal transplantation. Overall study results and limits: High graft-versus-host to host-versus-graft clonal ratios were found in allografts of patients who had graft-donor T cell macrochimerism.

The V end was cut by 5 bases, the J end by 4 bases, with 23 bases between. The CDR3 runs 17 residues. Germline V gives CDR1 SGHDN, CDR2 FVKESK. Turning to this clone: Its antigen is unidentified.

The repertoire was sequenced with immunoSEQ multiplex PCR; TCRdb's copy has only in-frame clones and lacks some. This sample has tens of thousands of clones, with 85% to 95% found just once. The chain employs TRBV14 and TRBJ2-5, with D perhaps TRBD1 or TRBD2 (6 bases each). The receptor's source is a human donor who was the organ donor for an intestinal transplant. Source: unstimulated CD8+ T cells sorted from spleen or lymph node cells, taken before transplant. The CDR3 is CASSALGGGAEGETQYF. CDR3 DNA sequence: TGTGCCAGCAGCGCCCTTGGGGGCGGGGCCGAGGGAGAGACCCAGTACTTC.